In its sample, the clone carrying this T cell receptor (beta chain) was seen a few times. TCRdb keeps only in-frame clones here, not all; method: immunoSEQ multiplex PCR. The table has more than 95,000 clones, approximately 80% seen once. These data come from a study of blood T cell repertoires in COVID-19. The wider study: The United States, Italy and Spain provided the acute and convalescent COVID-19 samples. PBMCs, B-cell-depleted T cells, or T cells were the source of the cDNA or gDNA that made up the material.

Looked up from germline, CDR1 is MGHRA and CDR2 is YSYEKL. The CDR3 loop spans 16 amino acids. Trimming removed 3 bases at V and 0 bases at J, with 11 bases between. Sequencing was done on a sample of peripheral blood. The chain couples TRBV4-1 to TRBJ2-2; D remains ambiguous. This clonotype was sampled from a man in his sixties with acute or convalescent COVID-19. As DNA, the CDR3 is TGCGCCAGCAGCCAGGGCGTACGAACGAACACCGGGGAGCTGTTTTTT. Protein product: CASSQGVRTNTGELFF.